A selection of T cell receptor beta chains follows, all from one sample in a study of T cell responses to AZD1222 COVID-19 vaccine. Libraries were prepared by immunoSEQ multiplex PCR; TCRdb keeps only in-frame clonotypes and omits some of them. The sample holds about 130,000 clones, 88% seen once. Here the sequenced sample was peripheral blood, taken on day 0 of MenACWY control vaccination. These receptor sequences come from an adult in good health. Both conserved end residues are part of each CDR3. The D gene is left open where the match is weak. Not every row has a clone size; where given, it reads once, few, many or a size class.

TRBV28	.	few	TRBJ1-6	16	CASRPAGGANNSPLHF	TGTGCCAGCAGACCAGCTGGGGGGGCAAATAATTCACCCCTCCACTTT
TRBV18	TRBD1	.	TRBJ1-1	14	CASSLRTGLTEAFF	TGTGCCAGCTCACTACGGACAGGGTTAACTGAAGCTTTCTTT
TRBV29-1	.	.	TRBJ1-5	13	CSVAEGTHQPQHF	TGCAGCGTTGCTGAGGGGACCCATCAGCCCCAGCATTTT
TRBV19	.	few	TRBJ1-2	12	CASSLRTIDYTF	TGTGCCAGTAGTCTCAGGACCATCGACTACACCTTC
TRBV6-5	.	.	TRBJ2-1	15	CASSQTRTSPVGQFF	TGTGCCAGCAGCCAAACCAGGACTTCTCCCGTCGGGCAGTTCTTC
TRBV12-5	.	.	TRBJ1-1	12	CASGWTTGRAFF	TGTGCTAGTGGTTGGACCACAGGACGCGCTTTCTTT
TRBV7-9	.	.	TRBJ2-7	15	CASSPPQGGTYEQYF	TGTGCCAGCAGCCCTCCTCAGGGGGGAACCTACGAGCAGTACTTC
TRBV10-3	TRBD2	.	TRBJ2-7	14	CAAEAGGLWDEQYF	TGTGCCGCAGAAGCGGGAGGGCTGTGGGACGAGCAGTACTTC
TRBV9	.	.	TRBJ1-1	13	CASSVRRGGEAFF	TGTGCCAGCAGCGTAAGGCGGGGAGGGGAAGCTTTCTTT
TRBV7-9	TRBD1	.	TRBJ1-5	17	CASSLSPTGARSQPQHF	TGTGCCAGCAGCTTGAGCCCGACAGGGGCCAGGAGTCAGCCCCAGCATTTT
TRBV18	.	.	TRBJ2-7	15	CASSPLGSPTYEQYF	TGTGCCAGCTCACCCCTTGGTTCTCCGACCTACGAGCAGTACTTC
TRBV18	.	.	TRBJ1-5	15	CASSLQGFGNQPQHF	TGTGCCAGCTCTTTACAGGGTTTTGGCAATCAGCCCCAGCATTTT
TRBV28	.	.	TRBJ1-5	14	CASSSQGPDQPQHF	TGTGCCAGCAGTTCCCAGGGCCCCGATCAGCCCCAGCATTTT
TRBV2	.	.	TRBJ1-5	13	CASMMGVNQPQHF	TGTGCCAGCATGATGGGGGTCAATCAGCCCCAGCATTTT
TRBV5-4	.	.	TRBJ2-7	14	CASSLVPGLDEQYF	TGTGCCAGCAGCTTGGTTCCGGGGCTGGACGAGCAGTACTTC
TRBV23-1	.	.	TRBJ2-1	15	CASSQSMDRPGEQFF	TGCGCCAGCAGTCAGTCAATGGACCGGCCCGGAGAGCAGTTCTTC
TRBV6-5	.	once	TRBJ1-2	14	CASRGWGWEFGYTF	TGTGCCAGCAGGGGCTGGGGCTGGGAGTTTGGCTACACCTTC
TRBV2	.	.	TRBJ2-7	14	CASSELRGRGEQYF	TGTGCCAGCAGTGAACTCAGGGGCCGAGGCGAGCAGTACTTC
TRBV5-1	TRBD2	few	TRBJ2-7	16	CASSPRGDGTIYEQYF	TGCGCCAGCAGCCCCCGGGGGGACGGGACGATCTACGAGCAGTACTTC
TRBV27	.	once	TRBJ2-2	14	CASKSRTNTGELFF	TGTGCCAGCAAAAGCAGGACGAACACCGGGGAGCTGTTTTTT